The rows below give T cell receptor beta chains drawn from one sample of a study of shared clonotypes between healthy human individuals. Clones were read by immunoSEQ multiplex PCR, and TCRdb kept only the in-frame ones, dropping some. The top ten hold approximately 12% of the sample, which has 470,000 or so clones, about 78% seen once. The sequenced sample consisted of PBMCs. The receptor set was obtained from a woman aged 40 to 50 in good health. Some clones in this sample may be carry-over from other donors' samples. Both conserved end residues are part of each CDR3. A D gene is named only where the DNA matches it firmly. Clone size is not always given. Where it is, it says once, few, many or a class for expanded clones.

v_call	d_call	clone_size	j_call	cdr3_aa	cdr3_nt
TRBV11-3	TRBD2	-	TRBJ2-5	CASSARGIGGRETQYF	TGTGCCAGCAGCGCGAGGGGTATTGGGGGGAGGGAGACTCAGTACTTC
TRBV5-4	TRBD2	once	TRBJ2-1	CASSRGGALAYNEQFF	TGTGCCAGCAGCCGGGGGGGGGCGCTTGCCTACAATGAGCAGTTCTTC
TRBV5-4	TRBD2	-	TRBJ2-1	CASSPSGLAGMGFYNEQFF	TGTGCCAGCAGCCCATCGGGACTAGCGGGAATGGGGTTTTACAATGAGCAGTTCTTC
TRBV5-4	-	-	TRBJ2-1	CASSLARSSGYNEQFF	TGTGCCAGCAGCTTGGCCCGTAGTAGCGGCTACAATGAGCAGTTCTTC
TRBV9	-	once	TRBJ1-4	CASSTRHRVKGEKLFF	TGTGCCAGCAGCACCAGACACAGGGTCAAGGGTGAAAAACTGTTTTTT
TRBV19	TRBD2	-	TRBJ2-2	CASSTPGLAGFTGELFF	TGTGCCAGTAGTACACCGGGACTAGCGGGATTCACCGGGGAGCTGTTTTTT
TRBV5-1	-	-	TRBJ2-7	CASSYTGLPYEQYF	TGCGCCAGCAGTTACACAGGTCTTCCCTACGAGCAGTACTTC
TRBV19	TRBD1	-	TRBJ2-2	CACRQGRAGELFF	TGTGCCTGCCGACAGGGGCGAGCCGGGGAGCTGTTTTTT
TRBV7-9	TRBD2	few	TRBJ2-1	CASSFQYRGLAGDREQFF	TGTGCCAGCAGCTTTCAGTACCGAGGACTAGCGGGAGACCGGGAGCAGTTCTTC
TRBV2	TRBD1	-	TRBJ2-2	CASSGQGTGELFF	TGTGCCAGCAGTGGACAGGGAACCGGGGAGCTGTTTTTT
TRBV5-5	-	-	TRBJ1-1	CASSLDAGAVTEAFF	TGTGCCAGCAGCTTGGATGCAGGGGCAGTAACTGAAGCTTTCTTT
TRBV19	-	-	TRBJ2-7	CASSGRVSSYEQYF	TGTGCCAGTAGTGGGCGGGTTAGCTCCTACGAGCAGTACTTC
TRBV30	-	-	TRBJ2-3	CAWSDVDTQYF	TGTGCCTGGAGTGATGTGGATACGCAGTATTTT
TRBV2	TRBD1	-	TRBJ2-7	CASSPGTAFSYEQYF	TGTGCCAGCAGTCCCGGGACAGCCTTCTCCTACGAGCAGTACTTC
TRBV5-1	-	-	TRBJ1-1	CASSLAGRTEAFF	TGCGCCAGCAGCTTGGCTGGGAGAACTGAAGCCTTCTTT
TRBV9	TRBD1	few	TRBJ1-2	CASSVYTGAYGYTF	TGTGCCAGCAGCGTATATACAGGGGCCTATGGCTACACCTTC
TRBV5-1	-	-	TRBJ2-1	CASRGTASSYNEQFF	TGCGCCAGCAGAGGGACTGCTAGCTCCTACAATGAGCAGTTCTTC
TRBV7-2	TRBD1	-	TRBJ1-2	CASSPDRIYGYTF	TGTGCCAGCAGCCCGGACAGGATCTATGGCTACACCTTC
TRBV7-3	TRBD2	-	TRBJ2-3	CASSPAGASTDTQYF	TGTGCCAGCAGCCCTGCGGGAGCTAGCACAGATACGCAGTATTTT
TRBV27	-	-	TRBJ2-7	CASSLRAQGLVYEQYF	TGTGCCAGCAGTTTACGGGCGCAGGGCCTAGTCTACGAGCAGTACTTC
TRBV2	TRBD2	-	TRBJ2-5	CASSEILSGAQETQYF	TGTGCCAGCAGTGAAATATTAAGCGGGGCCCAAGAGACCCAGTACTTC
TRBV7-9	TRBD2	-	TRBJ2-3	CASSLELAEVNTQYF	TGTGCCAGCAGCTTAGAACTAGCGGAAGTAAATACGCAGTATTTT
TRBV7-3	-	-	TRBJ2-3	CASSLQGRDTQYF	TGTGCCAGCAGCTTACAGGGACGAGATACGCAGTATTTT
TRBV30	-	-	TRBJ2-3	CAWSPPTDTQYF	TGTGCCTGGAGTCCCCCGACAGATACGCAGTATTTT
TRBV2	TRBD2	-	TRBJ2-2	CASSEAGGTNTGELFF	TGTGCCAGCAGTGAAGCGGGGGGGACGAACACCGGGGAGCTGTTTTTT
TRBV7-8	-	-	TRBJ2-1	CASSLIGGPPYNEQFF	TGTGCCAGCAGCTTAATCGGGGGCCCGCCGTACAATGAGCAGTTCTTC
TRBV7-7	TRBD1	-	TRBJ2-5	CASSQNPTGLETQYF	TGTGCCAGCAGCCAAAACCCGACAGGGTTAGAGACCCAGTACTTC
TRBV28	-	-	TRBJ2-2	CASRRDGGNNGELFF	TGTGCCAGCAGACGGGATGGCGGCAATAACGGGGAGCTGTTTTTT
TRBV6-5	-	-	TRBJ2-3	CASRKQGADTQYF	TGTGCCAGCAGAAAACAGGGAGCAGATACGCAGTATTTT
TRBV12-5	-	-	TRBJ1-2	CASARGLNYGYTF	TGTGCTAGTGCCCGAGGGCTTAACTATGGCTACACCTTC
TRBV29-1	-	-	TRBJ1-3	CSARSGLSGNTIYF	TGCAGCGCACGTAGCGGGCTGAGTGGAAACACCATATATTTT
TRBV28	-	-	TRBJ1-1	CASGWGSTEAFF	TGTGCCAGCGGGTGGGGAAGCACTGAAGCTTTCTTT
TRBV9	TRBD1	-	TRBJ1-3	CASSVAGQGMAGNTIYF	TGTGCCAGCAGCGTAGCCGGACAGGGGATGGCTGGAAACACCATATATTTT
TRBV29-1	-	-	TRBJ2-5	CSVDSGRETQYF	TGCAGCGTTGACTCGGGGCGGGAGACCCAGTACTTC
TRBV18	TRBD2	-	TRBJ2-1	CASSLTLAGVGNEQFF	TGTGCCAGCTCACTGACCTTAGCGGGAGTGGGCAATGAGCAGTTCTTC
TRBV2	-	few	TRBJ2-2	CASSERPWATGELFF	TGTGCCAGCAGTGAACGCCCTTGGGCTACCGGGGAGCTGTTTTTT
TRBV5-1	-	-	TRBJ2-5	CASSLGQAQETQYF	TGCGCCAGCAGCTTGGGGCAGGCTCAAGAGACCCAGTACTTC
TRBV10-3	TRBD1	-	TRBJ2-7	CAGGQGSPYEQYF	TGTGCCGGAGGACAGGGTTCTCCCTACGAGCAGTACTTC
TRBV6-6	-	few	TRBJ2-5	CASNSVGHQETQYF	TGTGCCAGCAATTCCGTGGGCCACCAAGAGACCCAGTACTTC
TRBV5-4	TRBD2	-	TRBJ2-7	CASSSGGSRYEQYF	TGTGCCAGCAGCTCCGGCGGGAGTCGGTACGAGCAGTACTTC
TRBV28	-	many	TRBJ1-5	CASSVWGPWPQHF	TGTGCCAGCAGCGTCTGGGGACCGTGGCCCCAGCATTTT
TRBV4-1	-	once	TRBJ1-6	CASSRQTSFTRNSPLHF	TGCGCCAGCAGCCGTCAGACCTCTTTTACACGGAATTCACCCCTCCACTTT
TRBV6-5	-	-	TRBJ2-7	CASSGSGVSYEQYF	TGTGCCAGCAGTGGCTCGGGAGTCTCCTACGAGCAGTACTTC
TRBV28	-	-	TRBJ2-7	CASSPEREQYF	TGTGCCAGCAGTCCTGAGAGGGAGCAGTACTTC
TRBV4-2	-	-	TRBJ1-4	CASSQFRAGANEKLFF	TGTGCCAGCAGCCAATTTAGGGCAGGGGCTAATGAAAAACTGTTTTTT
TRBV19	-	-	TRBJ2-1	CASSMNYHNEQFF	TGTGCCAGTAGTATGAACTACCACAATGAGCAGTTCTTC
TRBV27	TRBD1	-	TRBJ2-1	CASSLAITGVEQFF	TGTGCCAGCAGTTTAGCCATTACAGGGGTCGAGCAGTTCTTC
TRBV6-1	TRBD2	-	TRBJ2-7	CASSEVPGTSGGDEQYF	TGTGCCAGCAGTGAAGTCCCAGGGACTAGCGGCGGCGACGAGCAGTACTTC
TRBV5-4	-	-	TRBJ1-1	CASTWRGGNTEAFF	TGTGCCAGCACCTGGAGGGGGGGGAACACTGAAGCTTTCTTT
TRBV14	-	-	TRBJ1-2	CASSQDLGLGYTF	TGTGCCAGCAGCCAAGACTTGGGGCTTGGCTACACCTTC
TRBV5-1	-	-	TRBJ2-3	CASLHPTTDTQYF	TGCGCCAGCTTACACCCTACCACAGATACGCAGTATTTT
TRBV5-1	-	few	TRBJ2-1	CASSFIQGVNEQFF	TGCGCCAGCAGCTTTATCCAGGGCGTGAATGAGCAGTTCTTC